One and the same sample provided the 15 T cell receptor beta chains below, sequenced in a study of immune evolution from preneoplasia to lung adenocarcinoma. Libraries were prepared by immunoSEQ multiplex PCR; TCRdb keeps only in-frame clonotypes and omits some of them. The sample holds approximately 4,200 clones, more than 80% seen once. Sequencing input: FFPE adjacent normal lung tissue. These receptors all stem from a person aged 70 to 85 with lung adenocarcinoma.

The chain recombines TRBV5-6 with TRBJ1-5; D remains ambiguous. Germline V CDR1 and CDR2: SGHDT, YYEEEE. V lost 1 base, J lost 0 bases, and 17 bases lay in between. This CDR3 spans 18 amino acids. The CDR3 loop reads CASSLRMSQSNSNQPQHF. The CDR3 DNA sequence: TGTGCCAGCAGCTTGAGGATGTCACAGTCGAATAGCAATCAGCCCCAGCATTTT.

This clone has a single count. V usage is TRBV11-3 and J usage is TRBJ2-4; D uncertain. V lost 6 bases and J lost 16, with 7 bases in between. This CDR3 has 8 residues. Looked up from germline, CDR1 is SGHNT and CDR2 is YENEEA. In DNA form, the CDR3 reads TGTGCCAGCAGTTTTCGCTACTTC. It is translated as CASSFRYF.

This chain links TRBV4-1 with TRBJ2-1; TRBD1 matches 8 bases. V was clipped by 0 bases and J by 6 bases; unmatched bases: 13. This CDR3 has 18 amino acids. Germline CDR1 reads MGHRA; CDR2 reads YSYEKL. This CDR3 reads CASSQDSRRTGSGNEQFF. CDR3 coding DNA: TGCGCCAGCAGCCAAGATTCCCGACGGACAGGGTCGGGCAATGAGCAGTTCTTC.

This rearrangement joins TRBV5-6 to TRBJ2-2, with unresolved D. Looked up from germline, CDR1 is SGHDT and CDR2 is YYEEEE. V shed 2 bases and J shed 6 bases, with 14 bases lying between them. There are 15 residues in the CDR3. DNA of the CDR3: TGTGCCAGCAGCTTTTATACCAGCTATGCCGGGGAGCTGTTTTTT. It specifies CASSFYTSYAGELFF. The variable domain in full, completed from reference TRBV5-6 and TRBJ2-2, reads DAGVTQSPTHLIKTRGQQVTLRCSPKSGHDTVSWYQQALGQGPQFIFQYYEEEERQRGNFPDRFSGHQFPNYSSELNVNALLLGDSALYLCASSFYTSYAGELFFGEGSRLTVL.

V gene TRBV2 combines with J gene TRBJ1-4; D uncertain. CDR3 length equals 11 residues. Looked up from germline, CDR1 is SNHLY and CDR2 is FYNNEI. V lost 5 bases to trimming and J lost 14 bases, with 12 bases between them. In nucleotides, the CDR3 is TGTGCCAGCAGTTTCTATGGGGATCTGTTTTTT. It codes for CASSFYGDLFF.

The chain employs TRBV9 and TRBJ2-7; TRBD1 matches 7 bases. V lost 4 bases, J lost 2 bases, and 6 bases stayed unmatched. Per the germline V gene, CDR1 is SGDLS and CDR2 is YYNGEE. The CDR3 totals 14 residues. The CDR3 region has the DNA TGTGCCAGCAGCCCCCTGACAGGGACCTACGAGCAGTACTTC. Protein product: CASSPLTGTYEQYF.

This chain links TRBV5-1 with TRBJ2-7, with D perhaps TRBD2 (6 bases). Germline CDR1 SGHRS, CDR2 YFSETQ. V was clipped by 5 bases and J by 3 bases, with 12 bases between them. This CDR3 has 13 amino acids. The CDR3 loop is CASRDGGGYEQYF. The DNA for the CDR3 is TGCGCCAGCAGGGATGGGGGAGGCTACGAGCAGTACTTC. Drawing the rest from reference TRBV5-1 and TRBJ2-7, the complete variable domain is KAGVTQTPRYLIKTRGQQVTLSCSPISGHRSVSWYQQTPGQGLQFLFEYFSETQRNKGNFPGRFSGRQFSNSRSEMNVSTLELGDSALYLCASRDGGGYEQYFGPGTRLTVT.

This chain uses TRBV9 with TRBJ2-3; either TRBD1 or TRBD2 may fit D (5 bases each). Germline V CDR1 and CDR2: SGDLS, YYNGEE. CDR3 length: 16 residues. Trimming took 0 bases from V and 1 from J, leaving 12 bases between them. CDR3 nucleotide sequence: TGTGCCAGCAGCGTAGGAAGGGGAGAGGGCACAGATACGCAGTATTTT. Translated, it gives CASSVGRGEGTDTQYF.

In this sample, this clone turned up once. This chain links TRBV12-5 with TRBJ2-3; D is possibly TRBD1 or TRBD2 (6 bases each). The V end lost 6 bases, the J end lost 4 bases, and 20 bases lay between the germline ends. Germline-derived CDR1 and CDR2 are LGHNT and FRNRAP. This CDR3 comprises 16 residues. CDR3 sequence (DNA): TGTGCTAGTGGCCGAGGGGGGCTAAAGGCCTCAGATACGCAGTATTTT. Its translation is CASGRGGLKASDTQYF.

For this clone: One junction end does not reproduce the germline sequence, and a read error may be involved. V and J are TRBV7-9 and TRBJ1-1; D uncertain. Germline V gives CDR1 SEHNR, CDR2 FQNEAQ (reference sequence). The CDR3 has 14 amino acids. The chain's CDR3 is CASRPNGRNSEAFF. CDR3 DNA: TGTGCCAGCAGGCCTAACGGGAGGAACTCTGAAGCTTTCTTT.

V gene TRBV10-3 combines with J gene TRBJ2-7, with D uncertain. The V gene lost 10 bases and the J gene lost 2 bases, with 12 bases spanning the gap. CDR3 length equals 12 residues. Germline loops: CDR1 ENHRY, CDR2 SYGVKD. The CDR3: CATQRKAYEQYF. CDR3 coding DNA: TGTGCCACCCAAAGAAAAGCCTACGAGCAGTACTTC.

V is TRBV5-6 and J is TRBJ1-5; maybe TRBD1 (5 bases). CDR1 is SGHDT and CDR2 is YYEEEE in the germline V gene. V was clipped by 5 bases and J by 3 bases, with 18 bases between them. This CDR3 has 16 amino acids. The CDR3 DNA follows: TGTGCCAGCAGTTCTACGCCAGGGACCACCAATCAGCCCCAGCATTTT. It yields the protein CASSSTPGTTNQPQHF.

The chain joins TRBV6-5 to TRBJ2-5; D assignment may be TRBD1 or TRBD2 (5 bases each). Trimming took 8 bases from V and 2 from J, leaving 12 bases between them. CDR1 and CDR2 from the germline V gene are MNHEY and SVGAGI. The CDR3 spans 13 residues. In DNA form, the CDR3 reads TGTGCCAGCCAAAATGGGGGACAAGAGACCCAGTACTTC. Translated, it gives CASQNGGQETQYF.

In its sample, this clone was seen a few times. The chain uses TRBV27 and TRBJ1-1; possibly TRBD1 for D (5 bases). Germline V lookup: CDR1 MNHEY, CDR2 SMNVEV (reference sequence). CDR3 size: 13 residues. With 9 bases removed from V and 5 bases from J, the gap between germline ends came to 16 bases. The CDR3 is CASGHPQGTEAFF. For the CDR3, the DNA is TGTGCCAGTGGACATCCCCAGGGAACTGAAGCTTTCTTT.

The rearrangement links TRBV5-6 to TRBJ1-1; D may be TRBD1 (5 bases). The V end was cut by 5 bases, the J end by 6 bases, with 23 bases between. CDR3 length: 16 residues. The germline gives CDR1 SGHDT, CDR2 YYEEEE. The chain's CDR3 is CASSPRGPSSEAEAFF. The CDR3 DNA sequence: TGTGCCAGCAGTCCCCGGGGCCCTTCCTCTGAAGCTGAAGCTTTCTTT.